Shown below are 24 T cell receptor beta chains from a single sample sequenced in a study of CD8 T cells in Susac syndrome. It was with random hexamers that roughly 0.45 to 1 ug RNA was reverse transcribed. MiXCR, applied by TCRdb to the immunoSEQ multiplex PCR reads, yields one record per CDR3 protein. The sample records approximately 150,000 distinct CDR3 sequences, approximately 95% being singletons. The sample comprised CD4+ T cells from PBMCs. Every receptor here comes from a human donor with multiple sclerosis.

The chain combines TRBV7-2 with TRBJ1-4, with 7 bases that match TRBD1. V dropped 2 bases and J dropped 5; count of bases not matched to a gene: 8. The CDR3 is 16 residues long. CDR1 is SGHTA, CDR2 FQGNSA, per germline. Here the CDR3 DNA reads TGTGCCAGCAGCTTAACCCGGGACAGTCGCAATGAAAAACTGTTTTTT. It translates to CASSLTRDSRNEKLFF. Using reference TRBV7-2 and TRBJ1-4 for the parts outside the CDR3, the full variable domain is GAGVSQSPSNKVTEKGKDVELRCDPISGHTALYWYRQSLGQGLEFLIYFQGNSAPDKSGLPSDRFSAERTGGSVSTLTIQRTQQEDSAVYLCASSLTRDSRNEKLFFGSGTQLSVL.

This rearrangement joins TRBV6-1 to TRBJ2-4; D perhaps matches TRBD1 (5 bases). V was trimmed by 2 bases and J by 8 bases, leaving 16 bases between them. The CDR3 has 15 residues. The germline CDR1 and CDR2 sequences are MNHNS and SASEGT. This CDR3 is CASSETAGIMDIQYF. The CDR3 coding sequence is TGTGCCAGCAGTGAAACTGCAGGGATAATGGACATTCAGTACTTC.

The chain has TRBV29-1 and TRBJ2-5; D is uncertain. This CDR3 has 13 amino acids. Germline assignment: CDR1 SQVTM and CDR2 ANQGSEA. Deletions cut 5 bases from V and 5 bases from J, with 15 bases between. The CDR3 loop is CSVTSGPSETQYF. CDR3 nucleotide sequence: TGCAGCGTTACCTCGGGCCCCTCGGAGACCCAGTACTTC.

The chain employs TRBV5-1 and TRBJ2-2; TRBD1 or TRBD2 may be the D gene (5 bases each). Deletions cut 1 base from V and 3 bases from J, with 13 bases between. Germline CDR1 SGHRS, CDR2 YFSETQ. The CDR3 consists of 16 residues. CDR3 sequence reads: CASSLRSLGDTGELFF. In DNA form, the CDR3 reads TGCGCCAGCAGCTTGCGATCTCTGGGGGACACCGGGGAGCTGTTTTTT. The entire variable domain, with the rest obtained from reference TRBV5-1 and TRBJ2-2, is as follows: KAGVTQTPRYLIKTRGQQVTLSCSPISGHRSVSWYQQTPGQGLQFLFEYFSETQRNKGNFPGRFSGRQFSNSRSEMNVSTLELGDSALYLCASSLRSLGDTGELFFGEGSRLTVL.

The chain recombines TRBV7-9 with TRBJ2-6; TRBD2 is a possible D gene (5 bases). Deletions cut 7 bases from V and 0 bases from J, with 16 bases between. This CDR3 comprises 17 residues. Germline CDR1 and CDR2: SEHNR and FQNEAQ (reference sequence). CDR3 protein: CASTPRGRGSGANVLTF. The DNA for the CDR3 is TGTGCCAGCACCCCCCGAGGGCGAGGCTCTGGGGCCAACGTCCTGACTTTC.

This chain joins TRBV10-3 and TRBJ2-5, with D possibly being TRBD1 (6 bases). Germline V gene data show CDR1 as ENHRY and CDR2 as SYGVKD. With 5 bases removed from V and 3 bases from J, the gap between germline ends came to 13 bases. The CDR3 is made up of 14 amino acids. This CDR3 is CAISPQDSKETQYF. CDR3 nucleotide sequence: TGTGCCATCAGTCCCCAGGACAGTAAAGAGACCCAGTACTTC.

V is TRBV3-1 and J is TRBJ1-1; no reliable D call. V shed 4 bases and J shed 6 bases, with 15 bases lying between them. CDR3 length equals 14 residues. The germline V gene has CDR1 LGHDT and CDR2 YNNKEL (reference sequence). DNA for the CDR3: TGTGCCAGCAGCCTAAATATAGGGATCGCTGAAGCTTTCTTT. Its translation: CASSLNIGIAEAFF.

The chain employs TRBV14 and TRBJ2-7, with 8 bases fitting TRBD1. CDR1 is SGHDN, CDR2 FVKESK, per germline. Losses at the gene ends were 3 bases for V and 2 bases for J; bases not matched to a gene: 12. This CDR3 is built from 17 residues. The CDR3 region has the DNA TGTGCCAGCAGCCAGGCTTCAGGGGGCGCGAAGACCTACGAGCAGTACTTC. Translating it yields CASSQASGGAKTYEQYF.

The chain combines TRBV15 with TRBJ1-4; TRBD1 might be the D (6 bases). The CDR3 is made up of 14 amino acids. V was shortened by 3 bases and J by 8 bases, with 13 bases between the two germline ends. The germline CDR1 and CDR2 sequences are LNHNV and YYDKDF (reference sequence). CDR3 amino acids: CATSRDGTSEKLFF. The CDR3, as DNA: TGTGCCACCAGCAGGGATGGGACATCAGAAAAACTGTTTTTT.

The CDR3 loop reads CASSLPRGRNTEAFF. CDR3 DNA: TGCGCCAGCAGCTTGCCCAGGGGAAGGAACACTGAAGCTTTCTTT. The V call is TRBV5-1, the J call TRBJ1-1, with D maybe TRBD1 (6 bases). Trimming took off 1 base at V and 1 base at J, with 11 bases between the two ends. From germline, CDR1 is SGHRS and CDR2 YFSETQ. CDR3 length equals 15 residues. Using reference TRBV5-1 and TRBJ1-1 for the parts outside the CDR3, the full variable domain is KAGVTQTPRYLIKTRGQQVTLSCSPISGHRSVSWYQQTPGQGLQFLFEYFSETQRNKGNFPGRFSGRQFSNSRSEMNVSTLELGDSALYLCASSLPRGRNTEAFFGQGTRLTVV.

The rearrangement joins TRBV20-1 to TRBJ1-5, with D perhaps TRBD1 (6 bases). Germline values: CDR1 DFQATT, CDR2 SNEGSKA (reference sequence). Between the trimmed V and J ends, which lost 8 bases and 3 bases, there was a span of 11 bases. CDR3 size: 12 residues. CDR3 in DNA: TGCAGTTTTTCGGGACACAATCAGCCCCAGCATTTT. Its protein product is CSFSGHNQPQHF.

This chain uses TRBV5-4 with TRBJ2-5, with D perhaps matching TRBD2 (5 bases). This CDR3 has 12 amino acids. Looked up from germline, CDR1 is SGHNT and CDR2 is YYREEE (reference sequence). Trimming removed 5 bases from V and 0 bases from J, with 5 bases in between. The CDR3 coding sequence is TGTGCCAGCAGGCGGGACCAAGAGACCCAGTACTTC. Translating gives CASRRDQETQYF.

The chain employs TRBV3-1 and TRBJ2-7; D is unresolved. Germline values: CDR1 LGHDT, CDR2 YNNKEL (reference sequence). V was shortened by 0 bases and J by 2 bases, with 14 bases between the two germline ends. This CDR3 is built from 16 residues. In nucleotides, the CDR3 is TGTGCCAGCAGCCAAGATATGCGGCCTATCCCCTACGAGCAGTACTTC. Translated, it gives CASSQDMRPIPYEQYF.

The chain combines TRBV24-1 with TRBJ1-1; D is possibly TRBD1 (6 bases). V was cut by 3 bases and J by 3 bases, with 13 bases left in between. CDR3 length: 15 amino acids. Germline values: CDR1 KGHDR, CDR2 SFDVKD. The CDR3 nucleotides read TGTGCCACCAGTGATCCTAGGGGGGGGGACACTGAAGCTTTCTTT. It encodes CATSDPRGGDTEAFF.

There are a few counts of this clonotype. The CDR3 sequence is CASSLSNNYGYTF. The CDR3 region has the DNA TGTGCCAGCAGTCTTTCAAATAACTATGGCTACACCTTC. V usage is TRBV12-3 or TRBV12-4 and J usage is TRBJ1-2; D not resolved. The V and J ends lost 5 bases and 1 base respectively, with 8 bases between them. The CDR3 contains 13 residues.

This chain links TRBV18 with TRBJ2-7; TRBD2 matches at 8 bases. Germline CDR1 is KGHSH and CDR2 is LQKENI. The CDR3 is made up of 15 amino acids. The J segment lost 0 bases and the V segment lost 6 bases, leaving 7 bases of the junction unmatched. CDR3 DNA: TGTGCCAGCTCGGTAAGCGGGGGAAGCTCCTACGAGCAGTACTTC. Protein product: CASSVSGGSSYEQYF.

The chain uses TRBV21-1 and TRBJ2-7; no check of the table's D call, TRBD1, against the DNA was made. TRBV21-1 is a known pseudogene. There are 16 residues in the CDR3. This CDR3 is CASSIQDRDRSYEQYF. CDR3 DNA: TGTGCCAGCAGCATACAGGACCGGGACAGGAGCTACGAGCAGTACTTC.

The V gene is TRBV20-1, the J gene TRBJ2-7; a possible D gene is TRBD2 (7 bases). Trimming removed 5 bases from V and 3 bases from J, with 17 bases in between. This CDR3 contains 14 residues. Germline assignment: CDR1 DFQATT and CDR2 SNEGSKA (reference sequence). The CDR3 bases are TGCAGTGCTTTTCCCGCGGGGGCGAACTACGAGCAGTACTTC. Amino acids: CSAFPAGANYEQYF.

The J gene is TRBJ1-5, the V gene TRBV27; 11 bases are shared with TRBD1. J was trimmed by 7 bases and V by 5 bases; bases with no gene match: 13. CDR1 MNHEY and CDR2 SMNVEV come from the germline V gene (reference sequence). CDR3 length equals 17 residues. CDR3 sequence (DNA): TGTGCCAGCAGTCCAGGGACAGGGGGGTTTCGAGTACAGCCCCAGCATTTT. Its protein is CASSPGTGGFRVQPQHF.

V is TRBV11-2 and J is TRBJ2-7, with no clear D. The CDR3 has 12 amino acids. V was clipped by 2 bases and J by 2 bases, with 4 bases between them. The germline V gene encodes CDR1 SGHAT and CDR2 FQNNGV. The CDR3 sequence is CASSLLAYEQYF. CDR3 DNA: TGTGCCAGCAGCTTACTTGCCTACGAGCAGTACTTC.

The V call is TRBV20-1, the J call TRBJ1-1; possible D gene TRBD1, 5 bases. Germline V CDR1 and CDR2: DFQATT, SNEGSKA (reference sequence). The CDR3 contains 13 residues. V was pared by 5 bases and J by 0 bases, with 10 bases between. CDR3 sequence (DNA): TGCAGTGCTCGCGCAGGGCTGAACACTGAAGCTTTCTTT. Translating gives CSARAGLNTEAFF.

The J gene is TRBJ2-7, the V gene TRBV21-1; the table's D gene call, TRBD1, was not cross checked with the DNA. TRBV21-1 is flagged as a pseudogene. The CDR3 length is 14 residues. CDR3 protein: CASSSGTGLYEQYF. CDR3 coding DNA: TGTGCCAGCAGCAGCGGGACAGGGCTATACGAGCAGTACTTC.

V gene TRBV9 combines with J gene TRBJ1-1; D gene ambiguous. Trimming shortened V by 0 bases and J by 0 bases, and 6 bases separated the two germline ends. CDR1 and CDR2 (germline): SGDLS, YYNGEE. The CDR3 contains 14 residues. DNA for the CDR3: TGTGCCAGCAGCGTAGACCTTATGAACACTGAAGCTTTCTTT. This translates into CASSVDLMNTEAFF.

The rearrangement uses TRBV23-1 and TRBJ1-1; weak D call: TRBD1 (5 bases). TRBV23-1 is reported as an ORF; its role is uncertain. This CDR3 has 14 amino acids. V gave up 7 bases and J gave up 8 bases, with 20 bases separating them. The DNA for the CDR3 is TGCGCCAGCATACCACTCGAGACTGGGGCCGAAGCTTTCTTT. This translates into CASIPLETGAEAFF.